The 3 T cell receptor beta chains reported below all come from one sample, sequenced in a study of T cell responses to AZD1222 COVID-19 vaccine. Sequencing was performed with immunoSEQ multiplex PCR; in TCRdb, only in-frame clones are kept and a portion is missing. The top ten clones hold 7.5% to 9.5% of a sample with 90,000 to 120,000 clones, about nine tenths of them seen once. Source: peripheral blood, taken 28 days after the second AZD1222 dose. The receptors were gathered from an adult who received the AZD1222 COVID-19 vaccine.

This clone was picked up one time. The genes are TRBV4-1 and TRBJ1-5, with TRBD1 matching over 9 bases. V shed 2 bases and J 7 bases; nucleotides not matched to a gene: 9. Per the germline V gene, CDR1 is MGHRA and CDR2 is YSYEKL. The CDR3 is 16 amino acids. The CDR3 nucleotides read TGCGCCAGCAGCCAAAGATTCGGGACAGGGACGCAGCCCCAGCATTTT. It yields the protein CASSQRFGTGTQPQHF.

The J gene is TRBJ2-5, the V gene TRBV15; weak D call: TRBD2 (6 bases). The CDR3 runs to 12 residues. Per the germline V gene, CDR1 is LNHNV and CDR2 is YYDKDF (reference sequence). Deletions cut 9 bases from V and 5 bases from J, with 13 bases between. DNA of the CDR3: TGTGCCACGGCGCGGGGTAGCGAGACCCAGTACTTC. It codes for CATARGSETQYF.

The V call is TRBV28, the J call TRBJ2-2; 9 bases agree with TRBD1. The CDR3 is 21 residues long. Germline CDR1 reads MDHEN; CDR2 reads SYDVKM. V was pared by 1 base and J by 7 bases, with 22 bases of the junction left unmatched. Written as DNA, the CDR3 is TGTGCCAGCAGTTTATTAACGGGCGGAAGAAAAACCGGGACAGGGTTCGGGGAGCTGTTTTTT. Translating gives CASSLLTGGRKTGTGFGELFF.